Listed below are T cell receptor beta chains from one sample, sequenced in a study of CD8+ T cells in alopecia areata. Using immunoSEQ multiplex PCR, the repertoire was profiled, and TCRdb retains in-frame clones only, with some absent. The sample has some 180,000 clones, roughly 46% seen once. This material consisted of CD8+ T cells sorted from blood, taken around week 54, from a patient treated with tofacitinib. The receptors come from a human donor with alopecia areata. Each CDR3 is given with its conserved first and last residue. A D gene is named only where the DNA matches it firmly. Where a row states a size, it is once, few, many or the class of an expanded clone; other rows omit it.

size,J,V,D,CDR3,DNA
NA,TRBJ2-5,TRBV5-6,TRBD2,CASSFWTSGKETQYF,TGTGCCAGCAGCTTTTGGACTAGCGGGAAAGAGACCCAGTACTTC
NA,TRBJ1-5,TRBV5-6,NA,CASSRTDRTNQPQHF,TGTGCCAGCAGCCGCACTGACAGGACCAATCAGCCCCAGCATTTT
few,TRBJ2-5,TRBV4-2,NA,CASSQDPWRETQYF,TGTGCCAGCAGCCAAGATCCTTGGAGAGAGACCCAGTACTTC
few,TRBJ2-1,TRBV13,NA,CASSEGRRLEQFF,TGTGCCAGCAGCGAGGGACGGAGACTCGAGCAGTTCTTC
NA,TRBJ2-5,TRBV7-9,TRBD1,CASSLVDRGGETQYF,TGTGCCAGCAGCTTAGTCGACAGGGGTGGAGAGACCCAGTACTTC
NA,TRBJ2-2,TRBV29-1,TRBD1,CSVEGAGGFSTGELFF,TGCAGCGTTGAAGGGGCAGGGGGCTTCTCCACCGGGGAGCTGTTTTTT
NA,TRBJ1-5,TRBV30,NA,CAWSDYSNQPQHF,TGTGCCTGGTCTGATTATAGCAATCAGCCCCAGCATTTT
NA,TRBJ1-4,TRBV11-2,NA,CASSLDPGLFEKLFF,TGTGCCAGCAGCTTAGATCCGGGGCTGTTTGAAAAACTGTTTTTT
few,TRBJ2-1,TRBV30,NA,CAWSTEAEQFF,TGTGCCTGGAGCACCGAAGCTGAGCAGTTCTTC
few,TRBJ1-1,TRBV11-2,NA,CASSLGRNTEAFF,TGTGCCAGCAGCTTAGGTAGGAACACTGAAGCTTTCTTT
NA,TRBJ2-7,TRBV5-6,NA,CASSLAADLLEGQYF,TGTGCCAGCAGCTTGGCTGCGGATCTCTTAGAGGGGCAGTACTTC
few,TRBJ1-2,TRBV6-5,NA,CASKPGDTGLYGYTF,TGTGCCAGCAAACCCGGCGACACCGGACTCTATGGCTACACCTTC
NA,TRBJ1-1,TRBV30,NA,CAWSGDANTEAFF,TGTGCCTGGAGCGGGGACGCAAACACTGAAGCTTTCTTT
NA,TRBJ1-2,TRBV27,TRBD1,CASSLKGTGWSYGYTF,TGTGCCAGCAGTCTGAAGGGGACAGGGTGGAGCTATGGCTACACCTTC
NA,TRBJ1-5,TRBV6-1,NA,CASSEVGQNNQPQHF,TGTGCCAGCAGTGAAGTAGGACAGAACAATCAGCCCCAGCATTTT
NA,TRBJ2-7,TRBV7-2,NA,CASSLARGYEQYF,TGTGCCAGCAGCTTAGCCAGGGGCTACGAGCAGTACTTC
NA,TRBJ2-5,TRBV2,TRBD1,CAILIPKVSGGMETQYF,TGTGCCATCCTTATTCCCAAGGTCTCAGGGGGTATGGAGACCCAGTACTTC
NA,TRBJ2-5,TRBV5-4,TRBD1,CASSLRGGQQETQYF,TGTGCCAGCAGCTTGCGTGGGGGACAGCAAGAGACCCAGTACTTC
NA,TRBJ1-2,TRBV7-3,NA,CASSLGPPDDYGYTF,TGTGCCAGCAGCTTAGGACCGCCCGATGACTATGGCTACACCTTC
NA,TRBJ1-1,TRBV13,NA,CASSSTANTEAFF,TGTGCCAGCAGCTCGACAGCGAACACTGAAGCTTTCTTT
NA,TRBJ2-5,TRBV6-5,NA,CASSYSGPFETQYF,TGTGCCAGCAGTTACTCGGGACCCTTTGAGACCCAGTACTTC
NA,TRBJ2-2,TRBV5-5,TRBD1,CASSLRDSSFAGELFF,TGTGCCAGCAGCCTCCGGGACAGTTCATTCGCCGGGGAGCTGTTTTTT
NA,TRBJ1-3,TRBV15,NA,CATSRDTGNTIYF,TGTGCCACCAGCAGAGATACAGGGAACACCATATATTTT
NA,TRBJ2-1,TRBV6-5,NA,CASSFSEGIYNEQFF,TGTGCCAGCAGTTTTAGCGAGGGAATCTACAATGAGCAGTTCTTC
NA,TRBJ2-7,TRBV27,TRBD1,CASSPWTGGYEQYF,TGTGCCAGCAGTCCCTGGACAGGGGGCTACGAGCAGTACTTC
NA,TRBJ1-1,TRBV30,NA,CAWRSGSLMNTEAFF,TGTGCCTGGAGGTCGGGCAGCCTCATGAACACTGAAGCTTTCTTT
NA,TRBJ2-1,TRBV7-9,TRBD1,CASSSLGQGSLDEQFF,TGTGCCAGCAGCTCGCTGGGACAGGGTTCTTTGGATGAGCAGTTCTTC
few,TRBJ2-7,TRBV30,NA,CAWSAVWAYEQYF,TGTGCCTGGAGTGCGGTGTGGGCATACGAGCAGTACTTC
once,TRBJ2-1,TRBV2,NA,CASSGRGTYNEQFF,TGTGCCAGCAGTGGGCGGGGTACCTACAATGAGCAGTTCTTC
few,TRBJ1-1,TRBV29-1,NA,CSVYVNTEAFF,TGCAGCGTGTACGTGAACACTGAAGCTTTCTTT
NA,TRBJ2-7,TRBV7-8,NA,CASSSFRGKFLYEQYF,TGTGCCAGCAGCAGTTTTAGGGGGAAATTTCTCTACGAGCAGTACTTC
NA,TRBJ1-1,TRBV19,NA,CASTPQGFRTEAFF,TGTGCCAGTACTCCTCAGGGGTTCCGCACTGAAGCTTTCTTT
NA,TRBJ1-2,TRBV30,TRBD1,CAWSHQRTGYGYTF,TGTGCCTGGAGTCACCAACGGACAGGGTATGGCTACACCTTC
NA,TRBJ1-5,TRBV5-6,NA,CASSLANGVGSQPQHF,TGTGCCAGCAGCTTGGCCAACGGGGTAGGGAGTCAGCCCCAGCATTTT
NA,TRBJ2-5,TRBV7-9,TRBD2,CASSLGSEGEGEETQYF,TGTGCCAGCAGCTTAGGCAGTGAAGGGGAGGGAGAAGAGACCCAGTACTTC
once,TRBJ2-1,TRBV13,NA,CASSPHNEQFF,TGTGCCAGCAGCCCACACAATGAGCAGTTCTTC
few,TRBJ1-6,TRBV7-9,NA,CASSRALDVLHF,TGTGCCAGCAGCCGGGCCCTGGATGTACTCCACTTT
NA,TRBJ1-1,TRBV19,TRBD1,CASSILGQGAEAFF,TGTGCCAGTAGTATTTTGGGACAGGGGGCTGAAGCTTTCTTT
NA,TRBJ2-7,TRBV4-3,TRBD1,CASSKTGTGGSNEQYF,TGCGCCAGCAGCAAAACCGGGACAGGGGGCTCAAACGAGCAGTACTTC
few,TRBJ2-7,TRBV14,NA,CASSLWDSPYEQYF,TGTGCCAGCAGCCTGTGGGACTCCCCCTACGAGCAGTACTTC
few,TRBJ2-7,TRBV29-1,NA,CSVEVQEAYEQYF,TGCAGCGTTGAAGTCCAGGAGGCCTACGAGCAGTACTTC
NA,TRBJ2-1,TRBV5-1,TRBD1,CASSLAQGVPNEQFF,TGCGCCAGCAGCTTGGCGCAGGGGGTCCCCAATGAGCAGTTCTTC
once,TRBJ2-7,TRBV9,NA,CASSEGKGRDTYEQYF,TGTGCCAGCAGCGAGGGAAAGGGCAGGGATACCTACGAGCAGTACTTC
few,TRBJ2-1,TRBV29-1,TRBD2,CSTGLAGGYNEQFF,TGCAGCACCGGATTAGCGGGGGGGTACAATGAGCAGTTCTTC
few,TRBJ1-5,TRBV27,NA,CASSLLGRDQPQHF,TGTGCCAGCAGTTTATTGGGCCGGGATCAGCCCCAGCATTTT
NA,TRBJ2-1,TRBV5-6,NA,CASSRGAGWGDEQFF,TGTGCCAGCTCCAGGGGGGCAGGTTGGGGCGATGAGCAGTTCTTC
once,TRBJ2-1,TRBV6-5,NA,CASSLGTLNNEQFF,TGTGCCAGCAGTTTGGGGACCTTAAACAATGAGCAGTTCTTC
NA,TRBJ1-5,TRBV2,TRBD1,CASSGITGGGQPQHF,TGTGCCAGCAGTGGTATTACAGGGGGCGGCCAGCCCCAGCATTTT
NA,TRBJ1-3,TRBV30,NA,CAWRDHPGNTIYF,TGTGCCTGGAGGGACCATCCGGGAAACACCATATATTTT
NA,TRBJ2-7,TRBV5-6,TRBD1,CASSLAGQDRTYEQYF,TGTGCCAGCAGCTTGGCGGGACAGGACCGGACCTACGAGCAGTACTTC
few,TRBJ1-4,TRBV25-1,NA,CASSEVGTLREKLFF,TGTGCCAGCAGCGAAGTTGGGACACTTCGGGAAAAACTGTTTTTT